This is a list of T cell receptor beta chains from one sample in a study of cytomegalovirus exposure and HLA in healthy donors. TCRdb's copy holds only in-frame clones and misses some; the assay was immunoSEQ multiplex PCR. Here the sample spans 150,000 to 180,000 clones, approximately 80% being singletons. Sequenced sample: PBMCs. The receptors were sampled from a middle-aged woman in good health and CMV-seropositive. Both conserved end residues are part of each CDR3. Each record gives: V gene, CDR3 length, J gene, D gene, clone size, CDR3 protein, CDR3 DNA. The D gene is left open where the match is weak. Size tells how often a clone was seen (once, few, many) or the class of an expanded clone, and some rows leave it out.

V: TRBV4-2
length: 14
J: TRBJ1-4
D: -
size: -
CDR3: CASSQESQGKGLFF
DNA: TGTGCCAGCAGCCAAGAAAGCCAGGGCAAAGGACTGTTTTTT

V: TRBV4-2
length: 15
J: TRBJ2-7
D: TRBD2
size: -
CDR3: CASSQASGSKNEQYF
DNA: TGTGCCAGCAGCCAGGCTAGCGGGAGTAAAAACGAGCAGTACTTC

V: TRBV29-1
length: 11
J: TRBJ2-5
D: -
size: -
CDR3: CSVESTTHTYF
DNA: TGCAGCGTTGAAAGTACTACCCACACCTACTTC

V: TRBV5-1
length: 15
J: TRBJ2-3
D: -
size: -
CDR3: CASSLGGISTDTQYF
DNA: TGCGCCAGCAGCTTGGGCGGGATAAGCACAGATACGCAGTATTTT

V: TRBV18
length: 14
J: TRBJ2-7
D: TRBD1
size: once
CDR3: CASSPPTGAGEQYF
DNA: TGTGCCAGCTCACCACCGACAGGGGCGGGGGAGCAGTACTTC

V: TRBV5-6
length: 14
J: TRBJ2-3
D: -
size: -
CDR3: CASSRGGGTDTQYF
DNA: TGTGCCAGCAGCCGAGGGGGAGGCACAGATACGCAGTATTTT

V: TRBV19
length: 15
J: TRBJ1-1
D: TRBD1
size: -
CDR3: CASRIPQGAGTEAFF
DNA: TGTGCCAGTAGAATCCCACAGGGGGCTGGGACTGAAGCTTTCTTT

V: TRBV4-2
length: 13
J: TRBJ1-2
D: -
size: few
CDR3: CASSQDGIGGYTF
DNA: TGTGCCAGCAGCCAAGACGGCATCGGGGGCTACACCTTC

V: TRBV10-2
length: 15
J: TRBJ2-3
D: -
size: -
CDR3: CASMEVGRGPDTQYF
DNA: TGCGCCAGCATGGAGGTCGGGAGAGGCCCAGATACGCAGTATTTT

V: TRBV18
length: 11
J: TRBJ2-1
D: -
size: -
CDR3: CASSWGDEQFF
DNA: TGTGCCAGCTCGTGGGGGGATGAACAGTTCTTC

V: TRBV19
length: 13
J: TRBJ2-7
D: -
size: -
CDR3: CASSRDTYYEQYF
DNA: TGTGCCAGTAGTCGGGACACTTACTACGAGCAGTACTTC

V: TRBV28
length: 12
J: TRBJ1-5
D: -
size: once
CDR3: CASSQTPQPQHF
DNA: TGTGCCAGCAGTCAAACTCCTCAGCCCCAGCATTTT

V: TRBV14
length: 13
J: TRBJ2-2
D: -
size: -
CDR3: CASSQVNTGELFF
DNA: TGTGCCAGCAGCCAAGTAAACACCGGGGAGCTGTTTTTT

V: TRBV7-9
length: 18
J: TRBJ2-1
D: TRBD2
size: -
CDR3: CASSPTRTSGRDYNEQFF
DNA: TGTGCCAGCAGCCCAACCAGGACTAGCGGGAGAGACTACAATGAGCAGTTCTTC

V: TRBV6-5
length: 14
J: TRBJ2-3
D: -
size: once
CDR3: CASSLTGRTDTQYF
DNA: TGTGCCAGCAGCCTAACAGGGCGCACAGATACGCAGTATTTT

V: TRBV7-2
length: 16
J: TRBJ2-7
D: TRBD1
size: -
CDR3: CASSLPRDRETYEQYF
DNA: TGTGCCAGCAGCTTACCCCGGGACAGGGAAACCTACGAGCAGTACTTC

V: TRBV18
length: 15
J: TRBJ2-7
D: -
size: -
CDR3: CASSPSRGNGYEQYF
DNA: TGTGCCAGCTCACCTTCTCGAGGCAACGGCTACGAGCAGTACTTC

V: TRBV6-1
length: 14
J: TRBJ2-7
D: -
size: -
CDR3: CASSNGVGRYEQYF
DNA: TGTGCCAGCAGCAATGGAGTCGGCCGCTACGAGCAGTACTTC

V: TRBV5-1
length: 20
J: TRBJ2-3
D: TRBD1
size: once
CDR3: CASSGGQGDGLAWGTDTQYF
DNA: TGCGCCAGCAGCGGGGGACAGGGGGATGGACTAGCTTGGGGCACAGATACGCAGTATTTT

V: TRBV10-3
length: 13
J: TRBJ1-3
D: TRBD1
size: -
CDR3: CAASGGVGNTIYF
DNA: TGTGCCGCCTCAGGGGGAGTCGGAAACACCATATATTTT

V: TRBV28
length: 13
J: TRBJ2-5
D: -
size: -
CDR3: CASSFQGRETQYF
DNA: TGTGCCAGCAGTTTTCAGGGGAGAGAGACCCAGTACTTC